The 3 T cell receptor beta chains below come from one sample, sequenced in a study of tumor-infiltrating lymphocytes in primary liver carcinoma. With a constant-region primer, TCR beta cDNA was made from 450 to 500 ng of total RNA. TCR beta libraries came from three nested multiplex PCR rounds using slightly modified ARM-PCR. For around 10 cycles apiece, the opening two PCR rounds ran with TRBV1-TRBV30 forward primers and a C-beta reverse primer. TCRdb itself ran the multiplex PCR reads through MiXCR, one entry per CDR3 protein. The table has 250,000 to 400,000 distinct CDR3 sequences, 65% seen once. They got blood RNA out of unsorted whole blood and also pulled out germline DNA. The sample consisted of peripheral blood. The receptors shown here come from a man aged 35 to 55 with primary liver carcinoma and hepatitis B virus infection.

On this clonotype: At one end, the junction sequence differs from germline, possibly due to a read error. The chain carries TRBV29-1 and TRBJ2-5, with D possibly matching TRBD1 (5 bases). The CDR3 is made up of 14 amino acids. CDR1 SQVTM and CDR2 ANQGSEA come from the germline V gene. DNA of the CDR3: TGCGGCGTTGAAGATATCGGACAAGGAGAGACCCAGTACTTC. Its protein is CGVEDIGQGETQYF.

In its sample, this clonotype was seen many times. The chain uses TRBV12-3 or TRBV12-4 and TRBJ2-7, with D possibly matching TRBD1 (5 bases). Trimming cost V 6 bases and J 8 bases, with 14 bases left between them. This CDR3 has 12 residues. As DNA, the CDR3 is TGTGCCAGCAGACAAGACAGTATTCAGCAGTACTTC. It is translated as CASRQDSIQQYF.

The V call is TRBV12-3 or TRBV12-4, the J call TRBJ1-3; no firm D call. This CDR3 spans 14 amino acids. Trimming shortened V by 7 bases and J by 1 base, and 11 bases separated the two germline ends. CDR3 sequence reads: CASTNRASGNTIYF. CDR3 nucleotides: TGTGCCAGCACTAATCGGGCGTCTGGAAACACCATATATTTT.